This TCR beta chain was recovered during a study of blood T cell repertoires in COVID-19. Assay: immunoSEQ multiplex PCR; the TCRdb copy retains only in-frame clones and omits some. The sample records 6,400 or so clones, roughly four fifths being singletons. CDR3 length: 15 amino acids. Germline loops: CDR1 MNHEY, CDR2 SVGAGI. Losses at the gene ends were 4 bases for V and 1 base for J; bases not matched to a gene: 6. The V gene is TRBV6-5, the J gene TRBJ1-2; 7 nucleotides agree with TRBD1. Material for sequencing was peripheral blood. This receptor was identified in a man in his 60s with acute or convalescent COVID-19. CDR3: CASSSDRTYNYGYTF. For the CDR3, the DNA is TGTGCCAGCAGTTCGGACAGGACCTATAACTATGGCTACACCTTC.